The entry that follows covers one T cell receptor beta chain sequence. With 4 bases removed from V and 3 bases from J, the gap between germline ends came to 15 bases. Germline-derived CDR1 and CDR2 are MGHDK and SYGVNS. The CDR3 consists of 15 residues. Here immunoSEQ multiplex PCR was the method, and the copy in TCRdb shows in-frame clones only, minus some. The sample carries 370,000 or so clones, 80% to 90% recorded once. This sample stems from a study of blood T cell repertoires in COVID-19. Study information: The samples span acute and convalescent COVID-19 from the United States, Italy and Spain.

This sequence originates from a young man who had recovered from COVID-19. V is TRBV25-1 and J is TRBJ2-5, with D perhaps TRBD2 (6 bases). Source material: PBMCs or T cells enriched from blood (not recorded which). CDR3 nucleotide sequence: TGTGCCAGCAGTGGCGGACGTCTAGCGAAAGAGACCCAGTACTTC. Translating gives CASSGGRLAKETQYF.